A selection of T cell receptor beta chains follows, all from one sample in a study of T cells in Graves' hyperthyroidism and ophthalmopathy. TCRdb fed the multiplex PCR reads into MiXCR, producing one record per CDR3 protein. Among hundreds of thousands of distinct CDR3 sequences listed, 30% to 40% were seen once. The material sequenced was blood. The receptors shown here come from a middle-aged woman with Graves' hyperthyroidism. Both conserved end residues are part of each CDR3. The D gene is left open where the match is weak. For some rows the clone size is stated as once, few or many, or as a class when expanded; others skip it.

J gene	D gene	clone size	V gene	CDR3 DNA	CDR3 protein
TRBJ1-1	NA	NA	TRBV11-2	TGTGCCAGCAGCTTATATGGGGCCCTGAACACTGAAGCTTTCTTT	CASSLYGALNTEAFF
TRBJ2-7	TRBD2	many	TRBV6-6	TGTGCCAGCAGCCTAGGACTAGCGGGGGGCTGGGGATACGAGCAGTACTTC	CASSLGLAGGWGYEQYF
TRBJ1-1	NA	NA	TRBV7-9	TGTGCCAGCAGCCTAACTTGGGGGAACACTGAAGCTTTCTTT	CASSLTWGNTEAFF
TRBJ2-2	TRBD2	many	TRBV29-1	TGCAGCGTTGTCGGCGGGAGTTTTAACACCGGGGAGCTGTTTTTT	CSVVGGSFNTGELFF
TRBJ1-2	NA	NA	TRBV19	TGTGCCAGTAGTATAGAAGCAGGAGCTAACTATGGCTACACCTTC	CASSIEAGANYGYTF
TRBJ1-1	NA	once	TRBV29-1	TGCAGCGTTGGGCCCCCGAACACTGAAGCTTTCTTT	CSVGPPNTEAFF
TRBJ1-2	TRBD1	NA	TRBV15	TGTGCCACCAGCAGCTACGACAGGGGGCTTGCTAACTATGGCTACACCTTC	CATSSYDRGLANYGYTF
TRBJ1-5	NA	NA	TRBV2	TGTGCCAGCAGTGATAGGTCTTTCAATCAGCCCCAGCATTTT	CASSDRSFNQPQHF
TRBJ1-2	NA	NA	TRBV20-1	TGCAGTGCTAGAGAGGGGGGCGATTGGGGCTACACCTTC	CSAREGGDWGYTF
TRBJ1-1	TRBD1	NA	TRBV5-1	TGCGCCAGCAGCCCCGGCCCAGGGGGCTTGAACACTGAAGCTTTCTTT	CASSPGPGGLNTEAFF
TRBJ2-5	NA	NA	TRBV12-1	TGTGCCGGTGTGGGGGCTTGGCGGCAAGAGACCCAGTACTTC	CAGVGAWRQETQYF
TRBJ2-7	NA	once	TRBV20-1	TGCAGTGCTATGGGGCTAGCGCTCAACTCCTACGAGCAGTACTTC	CSAMGLALNSYEQYF
TRBJ1-1	NA	many	TRBV19	TGTGCCAGCCGTTGGGGTGTGAACACTGAAGCTTTCTTT	CASRWGVNTEAFF
TRBJ2-2	NA	NA	TRBV7-9	TGTGCCAGCAGCTTAAATCGGCTAGCGAACACCGGGGAGCTGTTTTTT	CASSLNRLANTGELFF
TRBJ1-4	TRBD1	NA	TRBV20-1	TGCAGTGCTCGTGCAGACAGGGGGCCCGTTGAAAAGCTGTTTTTT	CSARADRGPVEKLFF
TRBJ2-5	NA	few	TRBV4-1	TGCGCCAGCAGCCAAGAAGGAGGGATAGAAGAGACCCAGTACTTC	CASSQEGGIEETQYF
TRBJ2-4	NA	NA	TRBV29-1	TGCAGCGTTGAAGAACCCAGGGACATTCAGTACTTC	CSVEEPRDIQYF
TRBJ1-2	TRBD1	NA	TRBV7-2	TGTGCCAGCAGTGCCGGGACAGGATACTATGGCTACACCTTC	CASSAGTGYYGYTF
TRBJ1-1	TRBD1	NA	TRBV15	TGCGCCACCAGCGGACGGACAGGGAACACTGAAGCTCTCTTT	CATSGRTGNTEALF
TRBJ2-5	NA	NA	TRBV3-1	TGTGCCAGCAGCCGAGAGGGTGGAGAGGAGACCCAGTACTTC	CASSREGGEETQYF
TRBJ1-1	TRBD1	many	TRBV5-8	TGTGCCAGCAGCTTGGGGACAGGGCGAGGAGCTTTCTTT	CASSLGTGRGAFF
TRBJ1-6	TRBD1	many	TRBV4-1	TGCGCCAGCAGCCCTACAGGACAGGGTTGGTCACCCCTCCACTTT	CASSPTGQGWSPLHF
TRBJ2-1	TRBD2	few	TRBV7-9	TGTGCCAGCAGCCCCTGGGGGGGAAGCTCCTACAATGAGCAGTTCTTC	CASSPWGGSSYNEQFF
TRBJ1-5	NA	many	TRBV7-9	TGTGCCAGCAGCCCGGGGGTATCGCAGCCCCAGCATTTT	CASSPGVSQPQHF
TRBJ1-1	TRBD1	NA	TRBV20-1	TGCAGTGCTAGGGACCGGGACAGGGGGACCACTGAAGCTTTCTTT	CSARDRDRGTTEAFF
TRBJ2-5	NA	NA	TRBV5-6	TGTGCCAGCAGCTTGTACAGCCAAGAGACCCAGTACTTC	CASSLYSQETQYF
TRBJ1-1	TRBD1	many	TRBV11-3	TGTGCCAGCAGGCGGGACAGGTCGAGGACTGAAGCTTTCTTT	CASRRDRSRTEAFF
TRBJ2-2	TRBD1	few	TRBV5-5	TGTGCCAGCAGGGCCGGGACAGGGGCCGGGGAGCTGTTTTTT	CASRAGTGAGELFF
TRBJ2-7	NA	few	TRBV4-3	TGCGCCAGCAGCCAAGTGTCGAGAGGCAGACCCTACGAAGAGCAGTACTTC	CASSQVSRGRPYEEQYF
TRBJ2-2	NA	NA	TRBV18	TGTGCCAGCTCACCACCGAGGCCCACCGGGGAGCTGTTTTTT	CASSPPRPTGELFF
TRBJ1-1	NA	few	TRBV7-2	TGTGCCAGCAGCCCGGAAGCAGGAGCGGTGAGTATGAACACTGAAGCTTTCTTT	CASSPEAGAVSMNTEAFF
TRBJ2-7	NA	many	TRBV4-3	TGCGCCAGCAGCCAAGACAGGGCCGAGCAGTACTTC	CASSQDRAEQYF
TRBJ2-5	NA	many	TRBV9	TGTGCCAGCAGCGTGGTGGGCGGACAAGAGACCCAGTACTTC	CASSVVGGQETQYF
TRBJ2-7	TRBD1	few	TRBV5-1	TGCGCCAGCAGCCCCGGGACAGGGCACGACGAGCAGTACTTC	CASSPGTGHDEQYF
TRBJ2-5	NA	few	TRBV6-2/TRBV6-3	TGTGCCAGCAGTCTCCAGGGCCGCCGGACCCAGTACTTC	CASSLQGRRTQYF
TRBJ2-7	NA	few	TRBV29-1	TGCAGCGTTGTCCGATGGCAGAACTCCTACGAGCAGTACTTC	CSVVRWQNSYEQYF
TRBJ1-4	NA	NA	TRBV4-3	TGCGCCAGCAGCCAAGGCACGCTCGCAACTAATGAAAAACTGTTTTTT	CASSQGTLATNEKLFF
TRBJ1-1	NA	few	TRBV14	TGTGCCAGCAGCCAGGGAAGTGCTGGGGCTTTCTTT	CASSQGSAGAFF
TRBJ1-1	TRBD1	once	TRBV7-3	TGTGCCAGCAGCTTAGCGGGGACAGGGGGTTTGAGCACTGAAGCTTTCTTT	CASSLAGTGGLSTEAFF
TRBJ2-7	TRBD2	NA	TRBV7-2	TGTGCCAGCAGCGCCCAGCCTAGCGGGAGGACCACCTACGAGCAGTACTTC	CASSAQPSGRTTYEQYF
TRBJ1-1	NA	NA	TRBV12-3/TRBV12-4	TGTGCCAGCAGTTTTCAGGACCGACCTAAAGCTTTCTTT	CASSFQDRPKAFF
TRBJ1-5	NA	few	TRBV15	TGTGCCACCAGCAGAGATAAGGGTTGGGGCAATCAGCCCCAGCATTTT	CATSRDKGWGNQPQHF
TRBJ2-7	NA	many	TRBV2	TGTGCCAGCGAGGAACCGCCGTCATCAGACAAGATATCCTACGAGCAGTACTTC	CASEEPPSSDKISYEQYF
TRBJ1-3	NA	once	TRBV7-2	TGCGCCAGCAGCCAAGAGTCGAACAGGGTATCTGGAAACACCATATATTTT	CASSQESNRVSGNTIYF
TRBJ2-7	TRBD1	NA	TRBV6-2/TRBV6-3	TGTGCCAGCTGTACTCGGGACAGGGGATCCTACGAGCAGTACTTC	CASCTRDRGSYEQYF
TRBJ1-5	NA	once	TRBV10-3	TGTGCCATCAGTGAGGAACTAGCGGGGAATCAGCCCCAGCATTTT	CAISEELAGNQPQHF
TRBJ1-5	TRBD1	NA	TRBV6-5	TGTGCCGCTCACCCCCGGACAGGGGGCGAAGGGCAGCCCCAGCATTTT	CAAHPRTGGEGQPQHF
TRBJ2-2	TRBD1	NA	TRBV19	TGTGCCAGTAGACCGGGACAGGTCCACACCGGGGAGCTGTTTTTT	CASRPGQVHTGELFF
TRBJ1-1	NA	many	TRBV9	TGTGCCAGCAGCCCGCGGAGGGGCCTCATGAACACTGAAGCTTTCTTT	CASSPRRGLMNTEAFF
TRBJ1-5	NA	many	TRBV10-2	TGCGCCAGCAGCGGGACCGCCTCGCGGCCCCAGCATTTT	CASSGTASRPQHF
TRBJ2-7	NA	NA	TRBV29-1	NA	CSVGGGSLNEQLF
TRBJ2-7	NA	many	TRBV12-3/TRBV12-4	TGTGCCAGCAGTTACGGACAATCGGCGATGCAGTACTTC	CASSYGQSAMQYF